One sample yielded the 16 T cell receptor beta chains listed below, sequenced in a study of technical replicates of blood from a few donors. Sequencing used immunoSEQ multiplex PCR; TCRdb keeps in-frame clones, though not all of them. The sample includes about 79,000 clones, about 91% seen only once; the top ten take 0.3% to 0.5%. Material: T cells isolated from PBMCs. The receptors stem from a human donor in good health. Some clones in this sample may be carry-over from other donors' samples.

The rearrangement links TRBV7-2 to TRBJ2-7; 11 nucleotides line up with TRBD2. CDR1 and CDR2 (germline): SGHTA, FQGNSA. V was pared by 2 bases and J by 2 bases, with 5 bases of the junction left unmatched. The CDR3 sequence is 16 residues long. CDR3 amino acids: CASSLTTSGSTYEQYF. DNA for the CDR3: TGTGCCAGCAGCTTAACCACTAGCGGGAGTACCTACGAGCAGTACTTC.

The CDR3 loop is CAWSVSLAGGEQYF. The CDR3, as DNA: TGTGCCTGGAGTGTAAGTCTAGCGGGAGGCGAGCAGTACTTC. This chain joins TRBV30 and TRBJ2-7; 11 bases are a match to TRBD2. The length of the CDR3 is 14 residues. With V trimmed by 0 bases and J by 6 bases, 4 bases remained unmatched. Germline CDR1 reads GTSNPN; CDR2 reads SVGIG (reference sequence).

The chain links TRBV10-3 to TRBJ1-4, with a tentative D call TRBD1 (6 bases). V was shortened by 3 bases and J by 7 bases, with 12 bases between the two germline ends. Germline V gene sequence: CDR1 ENHRY, CDR2 SYGVKD. The CDR3 length is 14 residues. Here the CDR3 DNA reads TGTGCCATCAGTGACGCAGGGGAACGTGAAAAACTGTTTTTT. Its protein is CAISDAGEREKLFF.

V is TRBV29-1 and J is TRBJ2-1; D gene uncertain. This CDR3 has 12 amino acids. Germline assignment: CDR1 SQVTM and CDR2 ANQGSEA. V was cut by 6 bases and J by 3 bases, with 9 bases left in between. CDR3 in amino acids: CSVPGFYNEQFF. The CDR3 DNA follows: TGCAGCGTACCCGGGTTCTACAATGAGCAGTTCTTC.

The rearrangement links TRBV29-1 to TRBJ1-2, with 9 nucleotides matching TRBD1. Trimming cost V 6 bases and J 2 bases; bases outside gene matches: 7. The CDR3 sequence is 14 residues long. In germline, CDR1 is SQVTM, CDR2 ANQGSEA. The CDR3 spells CSVGLGQGNYGYTF. The CDR3 DNA sequence: TGCAGCGTCGGACTTGGACAGGGGAACTATGGCTACACCTTC.

The chain uses TRBV6-5 and TRBJ2-7, with a tentative D call TRBD2 (5 bases). The V end lost 0 bases, the J end lost 3 bases, and 9 bases lay between the germline ends. This CDR3 region has 14 residues. Germline V gives CDR1 MNHEY, CDR2 SVGAGI. CDR3 sequence (DNA): TGTGCCAGCAGTTACTCGAGGGAAATCTACGAGCAGTACTTC. Translation: CASSYSREIYEQYF.

The chain combines TRBV30 with TRBJ2-1, with TRBD2 as a possible D gene (5 bases). V lost 2 bases and J 9 bases, leaving 11 bases between the germline ends. Germline CDR1 reads GTSNPN; CDR2 reads SVGIG (reference sequence). The CDR3 runs 12 residues. The CDR3 is CAWSRLAGEQFF. The CDR3 bases are TGTGCCTGGAGTCGGCTAGCCGGTGAGCAGTTCTTC.

V gene TRBV29-1 combines with J gene TRBJ1-3; a possible D gene is TRBD1 (5 bases). Trimming removed 4 bases from V and 0 bases from J, with 7 bases in between. CDR1 SQVTM and CDR2 ANQGSEA come from the germline V gene. CDR3 length equals 13 residues. The CDR3 loop is CSVGTNSGNTIYF. The CDR3 region has the DNA TGCAGCGTTGGGACAAACTCTGGAAACACCATATATTTT. Full variable domain (missing parts from reference TRBV29-1 and TRBJ1-3): SAVISQKPSRDICQRGTSLTIQCQVDSQVTMMFWYRQQPGQSLTLIATANQGSEATYESGFVIDKFPISRPNLTFSTLTVSNMSPEDSSIYLCSVGTNSGNTIYFGEGSWLTVV.

The rearrangement uses TRBV18 and TRBJ2-7; 7 bases are shared with TRBD1. Germline values: CDR1 KGHSH, CDR2 LQKENI. Trimming took 6 bases from V and 2 from J; bases not matched to a gene: 13. CDR3 length: 16 amino acids. CDR3 sequence: CASSPREGGAPYEQYF. The CDR3 region has the DNA TGTGCCAGCTCTCCAAGGGAAGGGGGCGCCCCCTACGAGCAGTACTTC.

V is TRBV12-5 and J is TRBJ2-5, with 7 bases matching TRBD2. The CDR3 runs to 17 residues. Germline trimming cut 1 base from V and 5 bases from J; bases unmatched to any gene: 13. The germline V gene has CDR1 LGHNT and CDR2 FRNRAP. The CDR3 DNA is TGTGCTAGTGGTTTGGGGACTAGTGTTGTTGGGGGGGAGACCCAGTACTTC. Encoded protein: CASGLGTSVVGGETQYF.

The chain joins TRBV11-2 to TRBJ2-3, with unresolved D. There are 12 residues in the CDR3. Germline V lookup: CDR1 SGHAT, CDR2 FQNNGV. V lost 6 bases, J lost 4 bases, and 8 bases lay in between. CDR3: CASRRSADTQYF. The CDR3 nucleotides are TGTGCCAGCAGGAGGAGTGCAGATACGCAGTATTTT. Looking up the rest from reference TRBV11-2 and TRBJ2-3 gives the full variable domain: EAGVAQSPRYKIIEKRQSVAFWCNPISGHATLYWYQQILGQGPKLLIQFQNNGVVDDSQLPKDRFSAERLKGVDSTLKIQPAKLEDSAVYLCASRRSADTQYFGPGTRLTVL.

V usage is TRBV5-4 and J usage is TRBJ2-3; 9 bases agree with TRBD2. This CDR3 has 16 amino acids. Losses at the gene ends were 3 bases for V and 2 bases for J; bases not matched to a gene: 7. Germline V gene data show CDR1 as SGHNT and CDR2 as YYREEE (reference sequence). The CDR3 sequence: CASSSGTSSNTDTQYF. CDR3 DNA: TGTGCCAGCAGCTCCGGGACTAGCAGCAACACAGATACGCAGTATTTT. The variable domain in full, with the rest retrieved from reference TRBV5-4 and TRBJ2-3, is ETGVTQSPTHLIKTRGQQVTLRCSSQSGHNTVSWYQQALGQGPQFIFQYYREEENGRGNFPPRFSGLQFPNYSSELNVNALELDDSALYLCASSSGTSSNTDTQYFGPGTRLTVL.

This chain connects TRBV28 to TRBJ2-3; 8 nucleotides line up with TRBD2. The CDR3 runs 14 residues. CDR1 and CDR2 (germline): MDHEN, SYDVKM. V lost 2 bases to trimming and J lost 5 bases; unmatched junction nucleotides: 3. Here the CDR3 DNA reads TGTGCCAGCAGTTTAAGCGGGAGAGTAGATACGCAGTATTTT. It encodes CASSLSGRVDTQYF.

The V call is TRBV4-2, the J call TRBJ2-2; no definite D call. The V and J ends lost 1 base and 5 bases respectively, with 14 bases between them. CDR1 and CDR2 (germline): LGHNA, YNFKEQ. This CDR3 is 16 amino acids long. CDR3 residues: CASSQVPSADTGELFF. The CDR3 DNA reads as TGTGCCAGCAGCCAAGTTCCCAGCGCAGATACCGGGGAGCTGTTTTTT.

This clone was seen a few times. The chain combines TRBV7-2 with TRBJ1-1; unclear D gene. This CDR3 has 13 amino acids. V was shortened by 5 bases and J by 2 bases, with 9 bases between the two germline ends. Germline CDR1 is SGHTA and CDR2 is FQGNSA. The CDR3 region is CASSLTSNTEAFF. CDR3 nucleotides: TGTGCCAGCAGCCTGACAAGTAACACTGAAGCTTTCTTT.

The V and J genes are TRBV5-6 and TRBJ2-2, with 7 bases fitting TRBD2. Looked up from germline, CDR1 is SGHDT and CDR2 is YYEEEE. CDR3 size: 17 residues. J was trimmed by 4 bases and V by 0 bases; bases with no gene match: 9. This chain's CDR3 is CASSLGMASGPTGELFF. CDR3 in DNA: TGTGCCAGCAGCTTGGGGATGGCTAGCGGACCCACCGGGGAGCTGTTTTTT.